The rows below give T cell receptor beta chains drawn from one sample of a study of T cells after yellow fever vaccination. TCRdb recomputed calls from the 5' RACE reads with MiXCR, one row per CDR3 protein. The top ten clones hold around a sixth of a sample with 100,000 or so distinct CDR3 sequences, about 8.2% of them seen once. The sequenced sample was CD8+ T cells not binding an NS4B(214-222) dextramer, sorted from PBMCs, obtained less than 16 days after the first yellow fever vaccination. All receptors come from a man younger than 35 who received the YFV17D yellow fever vaccine. Each CDR3 is given without its conserved first and last residue.

j_call	v_call	cdr3_aa
TRBJ2-5	TRBV10-3	AISERFRDRGLETQY
TRBJ1-5	TRBV7-6	ASSLEEGQPQH
TRBJ1-2	TRBV5-1	ASSLNVRADANYGYT
TRBJ1-4	TRBV6-1	ASSGGLRVREKLF
TRBJ2-5	TRBV11-2	ASSPRPSGTQETQY
TRBJ1-4	TRBV19	ASTNPGQDTTNEKLF
TRBJ1-1	TRBV7-6	ASSSGLNTEAF
TRBJ1-2	TRBV28	ASGYGYT
TRBJ2-7	TRBV4-3	ASSQDRGGRPYDQY
TRBJ1-2	TRBV7-2	ASSSGTVYGYT
TRBJ2-1	TRBV4-1	ASSQGRGPQYNEQF
TRBJ2-7	TRBV7-8	ASSLPRGGQRYEQY
TRBJ2-2	TRBV6-4	ASSASGDTGELF
TRBJ2-2	TRBV11-2	ASSRPGLAGELF
TRBJ2-3	TRBV4-3	ASEVCFSDTQY
TRBJ1-1	TRBV19	ASSIGGNAEAF
TRBJ2-6	TRBV27	ASKGIASGANVLT
TRBJ2-7	TRBV7-9	ASSPGQVYEQY
TRBJ1-2	TRBV7-6	ASSLVGGFEVGYT
TRBJ2-5	TRBV20-1	SAQPGRATQETQY
TRBJ1-5	TRBV7-9	ASSLGKASNQPQH
TRBJ2-3	TRBV5-1	ASSLIASGDADTQY
TRBJ1-5	TRBV7-9	ASSLGGANQPQH
TRBJ1-5	TRBV6-1	ASSLQDRGRDQPQH
TRBJ1-4	TRBV4-3	ASSQDREKLF
TRBJ2-7	TRBV10-3	ATREGAAYEQY
TRBJ2-5	TRBV7-6	ASSQSLKGGETQY
TRBJ1-2	TRBV4-2	ASSQERQGRNFNYGYT
TRBJ2-1	TRBV11-2	ASSLPGTGYNEQF
TRBJ2-3	TRBV19	ASSMGSTDTQY
TRBJ2-2	TRBV3-1	ACLGGLPGELF